This T cell receptor (beta chain) was sequenced during a study of T cells in Graves' hyperthyroidism and ophthalmopathy. This clonotype was seen at least ten times. Trimming left V 3 bases short and J 4 bases short, with 17 bases between. The CDR3 extends over 17 amino acids. Per the germline V gene, CDR1 is KGHDR and CDR2 is SFDVKD. Amplification targeted TCR beta CDR3 regions from RNA transcripts. Primed by the HTBI set, a first-round RT-PCR was run on the TCR CDR3. Using its own MiXCR run on the multiplex PCR reads, TCRdb lists one record per CDR3 protein. The sample carries hundreds of thousands of distinct CDR3 sequences, over 35% recorded once.

The sequencing input was blood. This sequence originates from a man between 18 and 29 years old with Graves' hyperthyroidism. The chain is built from TRBV24-1 and TRBJ2-2; perhaps TRBD1 as D (5 bases). The CDR3: CATSDPGRRGATGELFF. The CDR3 region has the DNA TGTGCCACCAGTGATCCTGGCCGTAGGGGCGCCACCGGGGAGCTGTTTTTT.